This is a list of T cell receptor beta chains from one sample in a study of beta chain features in type 1 diabetes. Assay used: immunoSEQ multiplex PCR; TCRdb lists only in-frame clones, some missing. The data hold a few hundred thousand clones, with 9.5% to 10% observed a single time. Sequences were obtained from central memory CD4+ T cells from blood. The receptors shown here come from a man in his thirties or forties with type 1 diabetes. CDR3s leave out the opening cysteine and the closing phenylalanine or tryptophan. Each record gives: J gene, V gene, CDR3 protein.

J: TRBJ2-7; V: TRBV6-5; CDR3: ASKGGAAYEQY
J: TRBJ1-2; V: TRBV27; CDR3: ASSLYPHYGYT
J: TRBJ2-7; V: TRBV27; CDR3: ASSLYGDGGQY
J: TRBJ2-7; V: TRBV5-4; CDR3: ASSPGGHISTYEQY
J: TRBJ1-1; V: TRBV2; CDR3: ASSVDLYTEAF
J: TRBJ1-5; V: TRBV5-4; CDR3: ASAIDPNSNQPQH
J: TRBJ2-1; V: TRBV9; CDR3: ASSGRDSSYNEQF
J: TRBJ2-7; V: TRBV7-9; CDR3: ASSPGVPDYEQY
J: TRBJ1-5; V: TRBV7-8; CDR3: ASSLGRGQGQPQH
J: TRBJ1-5; V: TRBV6-6; CDR3: ASSYSKPPQSQPQH
J: TRBJ2-2; V: TRBV7-9; CDR3: ASSPAPGTSGTGELF
J: TRBJ1-2; V: TRBV30; CDR3: AWSPAGKFNYGYT
J: TRBJ2-5; V: TRBV19; CDR3: ASSTQGAPETQY
J: TRBJ1-2; V: TRBV7-2; CDR3: ASSLTPGGYT
J: TRBJ2-3; V: TRBV11-2; CDR3: ASIPTRTSTDTQY
J: TRBJ1-5; V: TRBV6-1; CDR3: ASSEGGEDQPQH
J: TRBJ2-2; V: TRBV27; CDR3: ASTWDSPTTGELF
J: TRBJ1-2; V: TRBV5-6; CDR3: ASTTMLGRAYGYT
J: TRBJ2-1; V: TRBV7-2; CDR3: ASSLEQGSYNEQF
J: TRBJ2-5; V: TRBV5-4; CDR3: ASSLSETGAWETQY
J: TRBJ2-1; V: TRBV6-1; CDR3: ASKPGDTSYNEQF
J: TRBJ2-1; V: TRBV18; CDR3: ASSPQFRDREVDEQF
J: TRBJ2-2; V: TRBV4-1; CDR3: ASSPRDAGELF
J: TRBJ1-1; V: TRBV18; CDR3: ASSPGELTTEAF
J: TRBJ2-1; V: TRBV6-1; CDR3: ASRDWGYNEQF
J: TRBJ2-3; V: TRBV9; CDR3: ASSVVGSTDTQY
J: TRBJ2-7; V: TRBV6-5; CDR3: ASKPGQPYEQY
J: TRBJ2-3; V: TRBV27; CDR3: ASSTRDRGTDTQY
J: TRBJ2-2; V: TRBV27; CDR3: AIRGTAQTGELF
J: TRBJ2-7; V: TRBV23-1; CDR3: ASTRPVGDSISYEQY
J: TRBJ2-7; V: TRBV18; CDR3: ASSQEDSHEQY
J: .; V: TRBV5-8; CDR3: AGQRGPDEQY
J: TRBJ2-3; V: TRBV5-1; CDR3: ASSWDRGLTDTQY
J: TRBJ2-7; V: TRBV27; CDR3: ASRMSGTSRQY
J: TRBJ1-1; V: TRBV5-8; CDR3: ASSLPTAAVNTEAF
J: TRBJ2-1; V: TRBV11-2; CDR3: ASTQDLTETQF
J: TRBJ1-1; V: TRBV28; CDR3: ASSLVAANTEAF
J: TRBJ2-2; V: TRBV5-1; CDR3: ASSLIPGGSRELF
J: TRBJ2-6; V: TRBV11-3; CDR3: ASSLGGGAIGSGANVLT
J: TRBJ1-2; V: TRBV7-2; CDR3: ASSLAGSANYGYT
J: TRBJ2-2; V: TRBV4-3; CDR3: ASSQVLAGGANTGELF
J: TRBJ2-7; V: TRBV5-1; CDR3: ASSLNWGASYEQY
J: TRBJ2-7; V: TRBV5-4; CDR3: ASSLVSGMSSYEQY
J: TRBJ2-7; V: TRBV6-6; CDR3: ASSYEGSKYEQY
J: TRBJ2-5; V: TRBV14; CDR3: ASSLGATETQY
J: TRBJ2-7; V: TRBV18; CDR3: ASSPPPSYEQY
J: TRBJ1-2; V: TRBV27; CDR3: ASSPGQGSGYT
J: TRBJ1-5; V: TRBV5-5; CDR3: ASSLPGGNQPQH
J: TRBJ2-1; V: TRBV7-2; CDR3: ASSLMGVSDEQF
J: TRBJ2-5; V: TRBV4-3; CDR3: ASSQDLTDQRETQY
J: TRBJ1-1; V: TRBV28; CDR3: ASRTGQGMLFEAF
J: TRBJ2-5; V: TRBV6-5; CDR3: ASSSRAGEETQY
J: TRBJ1-5; V: TRBV28; CDR3: ASSFAGKNQPQH
J: TRBJ1-2; V: TRBV19; CDR3: ASSIGQPYGYT
J: TRBJ2-1; V: TRBV7-2; CDR3: ASSLASGRARGNEQF